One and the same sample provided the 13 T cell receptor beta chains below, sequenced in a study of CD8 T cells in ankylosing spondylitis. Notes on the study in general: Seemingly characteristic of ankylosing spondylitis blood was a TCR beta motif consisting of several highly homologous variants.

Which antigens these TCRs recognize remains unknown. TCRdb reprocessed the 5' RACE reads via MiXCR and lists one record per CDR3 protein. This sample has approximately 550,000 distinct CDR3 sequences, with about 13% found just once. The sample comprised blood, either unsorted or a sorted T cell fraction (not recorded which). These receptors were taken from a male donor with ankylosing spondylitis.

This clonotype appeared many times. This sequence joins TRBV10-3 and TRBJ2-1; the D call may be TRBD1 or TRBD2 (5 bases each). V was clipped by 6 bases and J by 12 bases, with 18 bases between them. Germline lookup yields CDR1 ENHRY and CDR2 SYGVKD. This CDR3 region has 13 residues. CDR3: CAISPGSGPGQFF. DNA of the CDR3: TGTGCCATCAGCCCGGGCTCGGGGCCCGGGCAGTTCTTC.

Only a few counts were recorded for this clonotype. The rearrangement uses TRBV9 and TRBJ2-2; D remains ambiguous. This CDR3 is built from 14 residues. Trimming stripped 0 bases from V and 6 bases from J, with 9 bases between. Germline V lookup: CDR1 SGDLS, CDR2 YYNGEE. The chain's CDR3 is CASSVEAVSGELFF. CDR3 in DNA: TGTGCCAGCAGCGTAGAGGCCGTATCCGGGGAGCTGTTTTTT.

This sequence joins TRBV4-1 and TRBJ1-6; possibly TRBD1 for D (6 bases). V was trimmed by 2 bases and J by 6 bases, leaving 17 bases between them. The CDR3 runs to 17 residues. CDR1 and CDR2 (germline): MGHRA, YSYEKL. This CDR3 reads CASSQPGSRGVNSPLHF. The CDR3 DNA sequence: TGCGCCAGCAGCCAACCAGGCTCCAGGGGAGTTAATTCACCCCTCCACTTT.

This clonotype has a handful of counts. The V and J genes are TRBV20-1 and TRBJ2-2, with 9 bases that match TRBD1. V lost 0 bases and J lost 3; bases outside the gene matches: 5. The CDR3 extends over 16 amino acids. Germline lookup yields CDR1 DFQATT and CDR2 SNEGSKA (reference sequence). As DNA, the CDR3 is TGCAGTGCTAGAGAAAGGGGACAGGGCGACACCGGGGAGCTGTTTTTT. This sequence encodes CSARERGQGDTGELFF.

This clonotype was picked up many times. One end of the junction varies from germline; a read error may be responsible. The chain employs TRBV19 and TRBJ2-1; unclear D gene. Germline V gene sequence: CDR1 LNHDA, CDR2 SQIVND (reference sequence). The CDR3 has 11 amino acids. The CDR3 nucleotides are TGCGCCAGCAGCATTTACAATGAGCAGTTCTTC. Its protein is CASSIYNEQFF.

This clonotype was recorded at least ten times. This CDR3 reads CASSFTGKTEAFF. The CDR3 DNA follows: TGTGCCAGCAGTTTTACAGGGAAGACTGAAGCTTTCTTT. This chain joins TRBV6-6 and TRBJ1-1; possibly TRBD1 for D (6 bases). The CDR3 has 13 residues. Germline CDR1 reads MNHNY; CDR2 reads SVGAGI (reference sequence). Trimming cost V 4 bases and J 5 bases, with 11 bases left between them.

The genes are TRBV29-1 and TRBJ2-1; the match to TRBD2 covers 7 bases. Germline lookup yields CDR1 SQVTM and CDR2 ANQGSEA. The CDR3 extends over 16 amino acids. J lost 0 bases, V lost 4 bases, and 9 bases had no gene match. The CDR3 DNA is TGCAGCGTTGTAGCGGGTCTAACCAGCTCCTACAATGAGCAGTTCTTC. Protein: CSVVAGLTSSYNEQFF.

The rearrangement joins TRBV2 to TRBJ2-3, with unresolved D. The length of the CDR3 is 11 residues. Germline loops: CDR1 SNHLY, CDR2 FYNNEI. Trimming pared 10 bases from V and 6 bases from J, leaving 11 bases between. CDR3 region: CATALGDTQYF. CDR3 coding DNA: TGTGCCACCGCCTTAGGGGATACGCAGTATTTT.

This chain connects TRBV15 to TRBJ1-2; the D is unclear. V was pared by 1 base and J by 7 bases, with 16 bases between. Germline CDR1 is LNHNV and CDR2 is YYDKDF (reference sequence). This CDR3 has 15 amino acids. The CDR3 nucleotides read TGTGCCACCAGCAGAGGGGGAGCTTCTCCTCGTGGCTACACCTTC. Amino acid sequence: CATSRGGASPRGYTF.

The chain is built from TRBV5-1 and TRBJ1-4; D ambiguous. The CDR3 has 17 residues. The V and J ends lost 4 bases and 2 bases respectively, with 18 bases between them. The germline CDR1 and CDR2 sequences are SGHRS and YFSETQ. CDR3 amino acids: CASSRAGFSITNEKLFF. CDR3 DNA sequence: TGCGCCAGCAGCCGGGCAGGCTTCTCCATTACTAATGAAAAACTGTTTTTT.

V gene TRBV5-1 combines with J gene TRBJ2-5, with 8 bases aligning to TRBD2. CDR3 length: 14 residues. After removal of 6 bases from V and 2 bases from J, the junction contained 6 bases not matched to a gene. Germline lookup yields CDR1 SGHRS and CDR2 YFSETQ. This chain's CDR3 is CASKTSGSQETQYF. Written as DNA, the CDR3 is TGCGCCAGCAAAACTAGCGGATCTCAAGAGACCCAGTACTTC.

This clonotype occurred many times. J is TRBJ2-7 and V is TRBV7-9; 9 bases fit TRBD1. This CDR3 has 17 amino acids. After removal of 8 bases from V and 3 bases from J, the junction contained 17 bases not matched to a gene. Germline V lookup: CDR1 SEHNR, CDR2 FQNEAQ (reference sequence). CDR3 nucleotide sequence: TGTGCCAGCGGCACTCCGGGACAGGGTTTCTGGGTCTACGAGCAGTACTTC. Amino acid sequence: CASGTPGQGFWVYEQYF.

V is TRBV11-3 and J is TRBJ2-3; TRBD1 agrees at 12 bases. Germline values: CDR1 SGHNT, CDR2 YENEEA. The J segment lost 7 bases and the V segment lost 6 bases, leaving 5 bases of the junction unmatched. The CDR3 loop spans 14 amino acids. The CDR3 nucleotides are TGTGCCAGCAGGGGACAGGGGGCTTCTCATACGCAGTATTTT. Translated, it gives CASRGQGASHTQYF.